The present entry profiles one TCR beta chain with its context. The study drew at least one pre-ART and at least two post-ART PBMC samples from every donor. The sample originates from a study of long-term antiretroviral therapy in people with HIV. Study summary: The oldest specimens predate the 2015 immediate-ART recommendation by about a decade.

The V end was cut by 2 bases, the J end by 1 base, with 14 bases between. The CDR3 is 17 residues long. Germline assignment: CDR1 SGHTA and CDR2 FQGTGA. Survey-level immunoSEQ v3.0 assays were run. For each individual sample, sequencing targeted 40,000-50,000 T-cell genomes. Assay used: immunoSEQ multiplex PCR; TCRdb lists only in-frame clones, some missing. Of more than 20,000 clones detected, about 80% appear once; the ten largest clones hold about 4.6%. The material was unsorted PBMCs, obtained 0.5 years after starting antiretroviral therapy. The chain combines TRBV7-3 with TRBJ2-2; D gene ambiguous. The clonotype comes from a young man with HIV. In DNA, the CDR3 is TGTGCCAGCAGCTTATCTTCGACGGTAGGGAACACCGGGGAGCTGTTTTTT. Encoded protein: CASSLSSTVGNTGELFF.